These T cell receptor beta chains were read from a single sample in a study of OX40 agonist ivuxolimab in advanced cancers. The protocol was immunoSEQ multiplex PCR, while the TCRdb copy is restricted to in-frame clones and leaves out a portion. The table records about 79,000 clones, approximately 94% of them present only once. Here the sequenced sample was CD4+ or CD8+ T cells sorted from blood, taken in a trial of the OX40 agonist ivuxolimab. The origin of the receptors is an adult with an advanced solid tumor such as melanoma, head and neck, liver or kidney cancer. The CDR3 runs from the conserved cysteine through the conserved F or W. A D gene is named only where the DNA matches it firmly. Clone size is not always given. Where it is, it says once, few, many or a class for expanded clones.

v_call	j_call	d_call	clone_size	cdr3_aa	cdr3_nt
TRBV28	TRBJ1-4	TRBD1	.	CASSSRQGTTNEKLFF	TGTGCCAGCAGTTCCCGACAGGGAACAACTAATGAAAAACTGTTTTTT
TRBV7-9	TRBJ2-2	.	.	CASSLDAGNTGELFF	TGTGCCAGCAGCTTAGATGCAGGAAACACCGGGGAGCTGTTTTTT
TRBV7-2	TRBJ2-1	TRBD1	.	CASSSAGQGLAYNEQFF	TGTGCCAGCAGCTCCGCGGGACAGGGATTAGCCTACAATGAGCAGTTCTTC
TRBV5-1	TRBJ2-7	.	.	CASSLGGQSGSYEQYF	TGCGCCAGCAGCTTGGGCGGACAGTCGGGCTCCTACGAGCAGTACTTC
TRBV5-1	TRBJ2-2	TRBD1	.	CASSLEGQGWELFF	TGCGCCAGCAGCTTGGAAGGACAGGGCTGGGAGCTGTTTTTT
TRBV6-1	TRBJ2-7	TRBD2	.	CASSARGGSNYEQYF	TGTGCCAGCAGTGCGCGCGGGGGTTCGAACTACGAGCAGTACTTC
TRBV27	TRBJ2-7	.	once	CASSAERGEQYF	TGTGCCAGCAGTGCAGAAAGAGGAGAGCAGTACTTC
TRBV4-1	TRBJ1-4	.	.	CASSPGHENEKLFF	TGCGCCAGCAGCCCGGGACACGAGAATGAAAAACTGTTTTTT
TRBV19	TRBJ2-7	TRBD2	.	CASSITSGNYEQYF	TGTGCCAGTAGTATAACTAGCGGGAACTACGAGCAGTACTTC
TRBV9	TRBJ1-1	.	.	CASSVSSRPVSNTEAFF	TGTGCCAGCAGCGTATCCAGCCGACCCGTTTCTAACACTGAAGCTTTCTTT
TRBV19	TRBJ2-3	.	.	CASSIFAGPTDTQYF	TGTGCCAGTAGTATATTTGCAGGGCCCACAGATACGCAGTATTTT
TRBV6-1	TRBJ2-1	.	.	CASSNTREVYNEQFF	TGTGCCAGCAGTAACACGAGGGAGGTCTACAATGAGCAGTTCTTC
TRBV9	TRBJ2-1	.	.	CASSAGTGGYNEQFF	TGTGCCAGCAGCGCGGGGACCGGCGGGTACAATGAGCAGTTCTTC
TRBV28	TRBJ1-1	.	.	CASSWRGSNTEAFF	TGTGCCAGCAGCTGGCGGGGGTCGAACACTGAAGCTTTCTTT
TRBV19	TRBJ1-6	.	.	CASQDSFNSPLHF	TGTGCCTCACAGGACAGCTTTAATTCACCCCTCCACTTT
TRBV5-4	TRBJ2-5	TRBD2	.	CASSRPRERDGETQYF	TGTGCCAGCAGCCGCCCCAGGGAGCGGGACGGAGAGACCCAGTACTTC
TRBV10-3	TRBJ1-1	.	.	CAISEGDPNTEAFF	TGTGCCATCAGTGAAGGCGACCCGAACACTGAAGCTTTCTTT